The rows below give T cell receptor beta chains drawn from one sample of a study of blood T cells in healthy people across ages. TCRdb used MiXCR to reprocess the 5' RACE reads, holding one entry per CDR3 protein. The sample holds 800,000 to 950,000 distinct CDR3 sequences, about 28% seen once. These data were likewise used in another study, on T cells of mothers and their children.

Sequencing was done on a sample of blood. Source of these receptors: a woman in her forties in good health. Both conserved end residues are part of each CDR3. The order of the fields is clone size, V gene, J gene, D gene, CDR3 DNA, CDR3 protein. A D gene is named only where the DNA matches it firmly. Size values are once, few and many counts, or a class for expanded clones, and some rows have none.

clone_size: NA
v_call: TRBV9
j_call: TRBJ1-2
d_call: NA
cdr3_nt: TGTGGCAGCAGCGTTATCGCTAACTATGGCTACACCTTC
cdr3_aa: CGSSVIANYGYTF

clone_size: NA
v_call: TRBV2
j_call: TRBJ1-1
d_call: NA
cdr3_nt: TGTGCCAGCGGGGTGGTGGCGAGGACTGAAGCTTTCTTT
cdr3_aa: CASGVVARTEAFF

clone_size: NA
v_call: TRBV28
j_call: TRBJ1-1
d_call: TRBD1
cdr3_nt: TGTGCCATCTGGACAGGGGGCCGAAACACTGAAGCTTTCTTT
cdr3_aa: CAIWTGGRNTEAFF

clone_size: NA
v_call: TRBV20-1
j_call: TRBJ1-6
d_call: TRBD1
cdr3_nt: TGCAGTGCTAGAGATTTGAAGGGACAGGGTAATTCACCCCTCCACTTT
cdr3_aa: CSARDLKGQGNSPLHF

clone_size: many
v_call: TRBV7-2
j_call: TRBJ2-4
d_call: TRBD1
cdr3_nt: TGTGCCAGCAGCCGCCAGGGGGTACTAGCCAAAAACATTCAGTACTTC
cdr3_aa: CASSRQGVLAKNIQYF

clone_size: many
v_call: TRBV27
j_call: TRBJ2-7
d_call: NA
cdr3_nt: NA
cdr3_aa: CASSLFWGEGTSYF

clone_size: once
v_call: TRBV5-1
j_call: TRBJ2-3
d_call: NA
cdr3_nt: TGCGCCAGCAGCTTGGAGACCCCAGATACGCAGTATTTT
cdr3_aa: CASSLETPDTQYF

clone_size: few
v_call: TRBV2
j_call: TRBJ2-5
d_call: NA
cdr3_nt: TGTGCCAGCAGTGAAGGTGGAGTGCCGCAAGGGACCCAGTACTTC
cdr3_aa: CASSEGGVPQGTQYF

clone_size: NA
v_call: TRBV7-9
j_call: TRBJ1-1
d_call: NA
cdr3_nt: TGTGCCAGCAGCTTATTTTCAGAGAACACTGAAGCTTTCTTT
cdr3_aa: CASSLFSENTEAFF

clone_size: many
v_call: TRBV12-3/TRBV12-4
j_call: TRBJ2-5
d_call: TRBD2
cdr3_nt: TGTGCCAGCAGTACTAGCGGGGGGATTCAAGAGACCCAGTACTTC
cdr3_aa: CASSTSGGIQETQYF

clone_size: many
v_call: TRBV7-2
j_call: TRBJ2-2
d_call: NA
cdr3_nt: TGTGCCAGCAGCCCAGGAGGGAGGAACACCGGGGAGCTGTTTTTT
cdr3_aa: CASSPGGRNTGELFF

clone_size: NA
v_call: TRBV19
j_call: TRBJ1-2
d_call: TRBD1
cdr3_nt: TGTGCCAGTAGTATCACCATCCGGGACAGCAACTATGGCTACACCTTC
cdr3_aa: CASSITIRDSNYGYTF

clone_size: few
v_call: TRBV28
j_call: TRBJ2-7
d_call: NA
cdr3_nt: TGTGCCAGCGTGACCCCCTCAAATGGGGTCTACGAGCAGTACTTC
cdr3_aa: CASVTPSNGVYEQYF

clone_size: NA
v_call: TRBV6-1
j_call: TRBJ2-3
d_call: NA
cdr3_nt: TGTGCCAGCAGTGAAGCTTGGACAGCTAGCACAGATACGCAGTATTTT
cdr3_aa: CASSEAWTASTDTQYF

clone_size: NA
v_call: TRBV7-8
j_call: TRBJ1-1
d_call: NA
cdr3_nt: TGTGCCAGCAGCTTAGCGCCCCTAGGGGGGCACACTGAAGCTTTCTTT
cdr3_aa: CASSLAPLGGHTEAFF

clone_size: few
v_call: TRBV20-1
j_call: TRBJ1-2
d_call: TRBD1
cdr3_nt: TGCAGTGCCGCGGCAGGGGGGAACTATGACTACACCTTC
cdr3_aa: CSAAAGGNYDYTF

clone_size: once
v_call: TRBV28
j_call: TRBJ1-3
d_call: NA
cdr3_nt: TGTGCCAGCAGTATGGTAGCCGCGAGCTCTGGAAACACCATATATTTT
cdr3_aa: CASSMVAASSGNTIYF

clone_size: NA
v_call: TRBV20-1
j_call: TRBJ2-3
d_call: NA
cdr3_nt: TGCAGTGCTAGAGATCACCCCACAGATACGCAGTATTTT
cdr3_aa: CSARDHPTDTQYF

clone_size: few
v_call: TRBV2
j_call: TRBJ1-6
d_call: NA
cdr3_nt: TGTGCCAGCAGTGAATGGGCGCTAAGCTCCTATAATTCACCCCTCCACTTT
cdr3_aa: CASSEWALSSYNSPLHF

clone_size: NA
v_call: TRBV4-1
j_call: TRBJ2-1
d_call: NA
cdr3_nt: TGCGCCAGCAGCCAACCTGGGCAAGGGGGGCCAAGCTCCTACAATGAGCAGTTCTTC
cdr3_aa: CASSQPGQGGPSSYNEQFF

clone_size: many
v_call: TRBV10-3
j_call: TRBJ2-5
d_call: TRBD2
cdr3_nt: TGTGCCATCAGTGCGATTAGCGGGGTGATAGAGACCCAGTACTTC
cdr3_aa: CAISAISGVIETQYF

clone_size: few
v_call: TRBV7-2
j_call: TRBJ1-3
d_call: TRBD1
cdr3_nt: TGTGCCAGCCGGACAGGGGGTTCGAGAAACACCATATATTTT
cdr3_aa: CASRTGGSRNTIYF

clone_size: NA
v_call: TRBV5-1
j_call: TRBJ2-7
d_call: NA
cdr3_nt: TGCGCCAGCAGCTTGGAGGCGACCCCCTACGAGCAGTACTTC
cdr3_aa: CASSLEATPYEQYF

clone_size: few
v_call: TRBV7-2
j_call: TRBJ1-6
d_call: TRBD1
cdr3_nt: TGTGCCAGCAGCCCGACAGGGGGCGCGTATTCACCCCTCCACTTT
cdr3_aa: CASSPTGGAYSPLHF

clone_size: NA
v_call: TRBV29-1
j_call: TRBJ2-3
d_call: NA
cdr3_nt: TGCAGCGTGGGAAACAGCAATACGCAGTATTTT
cdr3_aa: CSVGNSNTQYF

clone_size: NA
v_call: TRBV28
j_call: TRBJ1-4
d_call: TRBD1
cdr3_nt: TGTGCCAGCAGGACAGGGGGCAAGATTGAAAAACTGTTTTTT
cdr3_aa: CASRTGGKIEKLFF

clone_size: NA
v_call: TRBV28
j_call: TRBJ2-7
d_call: TRBD2
cdr3_nt: TGTGCCAGCAGGGAAGCGGGAGTTGGTCACGAGCAGTACTTC
cdr3_aa: CASREAGVGHEQYF

clone_size: few
v_call: TRBV20-1
j_call: TRBJ2-1
d_call: TRBD1
cdr3_nt: TGCAGTGCTAAGACGGGACAGGGGTTCGATGAGCAGTTCTTC
cdr3_aa: CSAKTGQGFDEQFF

clone_size: many
v_call: TRBV10-3
j_call: TRBJ2-7
d_call: NA
cdr3_nt: TGTGCCATCAGTGGAGGAGAGTACGAGCAGTACTTC
cdr3_aa: CAISGGEYEQYF

clone_size: NA
v_call: TRBV29-1
j_call: TRBJ1-2
d_call: NA
cdr3_nt: TGCAGCGTTGAACGGGGGGGGACCCATGGCTACACCTTC
cdr3_aa: CSVERGGTHGYTF

clone_size: few
v_call: TRBV30
j_call: TRBJ1-5
d_call: NA
cdr3_nt: TGTGCCTGGGAGGAGGTAACAGGGCAGCCCCAGCATTTT
cdr3_aa: CAWEEVTGQPQHF

clone_size: many
v_call: TRBV12-3/TRBV12-4
j_call: TRBJ2-7
d_call: TRBD2
cdr3_nt: TGTGCCAGTAGCGGGGGGCACGACGAGCAGTACTTC
cdr3_aa: CASSGGHDEQYF

clone_size: few
v_call: TRBV6-5
j_call: TRBJ2-3
d_call: NA
cdr3_nt: TGTGCCAGCAGTTATGGGACACGAACAGATATGCAGTATTTT
cdr3_aa: CASSYGTRTDMQYF

clone_size: many
v_call: TRBV5-5
j_call: TRBJ1-4
d_call: NA
cdr3_nt: TGTGCCAGCAGCTTGTTGGGACCGGAAAGGGAACTGTTTTTT
cdr3_aa: CASSLLGPERELFF

clone_size: NA
v_call: TRBV18
j_call: TRBJ1-6
d_call: TRBD1
cdr3_nt: TGTGCCAGCTCCCCAACCGACAGGGTCAGAAATTCACCCCTCCACTTT
cdr3_aa: CASSPTDRVRNSPLHF

clone_size: many
v_call: TRBV6-5
j_call: TRBJ2-3
d_call: NA
cdr3_nt: TGTGCCAGCAGCCCCCCCGGGTCTAGTAGAGATACGCAGTATTTT
cdr3_aa: CASSPPGSSRDTQYF

clone_size: NA
v_call: TRBV18
j_call: TRBJ2-7
d_call: TRBD2
cdr3_nt: TGTGCCAGCTCACCAACTAGCGGGATCACCTACGAGCAGGACTTC
cdr3_aa: CASSPTSGITYEQDF

clone_size: many
v_call: TRBV7-2
j_call: TRBJ2-5
d_call: TRBD1
cdr3_nt: TGTGCCAGCAGCGGACGGACAGGGGAAGAGACCCAGTACTTC
cdr3_aa: CASSGRTGEETQYF

clone_size: once
v_call: TRBV29-1
j_call: TRBJ1-1
d_call: NA
cdr3_nt: TGCAGCGTTGAAGGGCAGCTAACGAACACTGAAGCTTTCTTT
cdr3_aa: CSVEGQLTNTEAFF

clone_size: few
v_call: TRBV7-9
j_call: TRBJ2-1
d_call: NA
cdr3_nt: TGTGCCAGCGCGCGGAACTCTTACTCCTACAATGAGCAGTTCTTC
cdr3_aa: CASARNSYSYNEQFF

clone_size: NA
v_call: TRBV12-3/TRBV12-4
j_call: TRBJ1-1
d_call: NA
cdr3_nt: TGTGCCAGCAGTTTAGGGAGCGGAGGGCCAAACACTGAAGCTTTCTTT
cdr3_aa: CASSLGSGGPNTEAFF

clone_size: few
v_call: TRBV7-2
j_call: TRBJ2-1
d_call: NA
cdr3_nt: TGTGCCAGCAGCCGAGACAGACAAGAGACCCAGTTCTTC
cdr3_aa: CASSRDRQETQFF

clone_size: NA
v_call: TRBV7-2
j_call: TRBJ2-7
d_call: NA
cdr3_nt: TGTGCCAGCAGCGCCTTTGGTGAGCAGTACTTC
cdr3_aa: CASSAFGEQYF

clone_size: NA
v_call: TRBV10-3
j_call: TRBJ2-4
d_call: NA
cdr3_nt: TGTGCCATCACAAGGGGGGATGAGCAGTACTTC
cdr3_aa: CAITRGDEQYF

clone_size: many
v_call: TRBV7-2
j_call: TRBJ2-4
d_call: TRBD1
cdr3_nt: TGTGCCAGCAGCTTAAGCAGGACAGGGGCGAACATTCAGTACTTC
cdr3_aa: CASSLSRTGANIQYF

clone_size: NA
v_call: TRBV20-1
j_call: TRBJ2-3
d_call: NA
cdr3_nt: TGCAGTGCCGGTCACAGGGCTTTTTTTAGCACAGATACGCAGTATTTT
cdr3_aa: CSAGHRAFFSTDTQYF

clone_size: NA
v_call: TRBV18
j_call: TRBJ2-1
d_call: TRBD2
cdr3_nt: TGTGCCAGCTCCCCCGGACTAGCGGGGCACCAAGAGACCCAGTTCTTC
cdr3_aa: CASSPGLAGHQETQFF

clone_size: NA
v_call: TRBV13
j_call: TRBJ2-1
d_call: TRBD1
cdr3_nt: TGTGCCAGCAGCTTAGGGGGACAGAGGCAGTTCTTC
cdr3_aa: CASSLGGQRQFF

clone_size: few
v_call: TRBV11-1
j_call: TRBJ2-3
d_call: TRBD2
cdr3_nt: TGTGCCAGCAGCCCTGGACTAGCGGGGGGTCATATCACAGATACGCAGTATTTT
cdr3_aa: CASSPGLAGGHITDTQYF

clone_size: many
v_call: TRBV6-5
j_call: TRBJ2-5
d_call: NA
cdr3_nt: TGTGCCAGCAGGCAAGACTATTTTGAGACCCAGTACTTC
cdr3_aa: CASRQDYFETQYF

clone_size: few
v_call: TRBV6-1
j_call: TRBJ1-5
d_call: NA
cdr3_nt: TGTGCCAGCAGTGAAGGTTGGTGCTGTCAGCCCCAGCATTTT
cdr3_aa: CASSEGWCCQPQHF

clone_size: NA
v_call: TRBV28
j_call: TRBJ2-3
d_call: TRBD2
cdr3_nt: TGTGCCAGCTACGGAATAGCGGGGGGTAGCGCAGATACGCAGTATTTT
cdr3_aa: CASYGIAGGSADTQYF

clone_size: NA
v_call: TRBV6-4
j_call: TRBJ2-7
d_call: TRBD2
cdr3_nt: TGTGCCAGCAGTGATGTAGGCGGGAGTGGCTACAATGAGCAGTACTTC
cdr3_aa: CASSDVGGSGYNEQYF

clone_size: NA
v_call: TRBV5-5
j_call: TRBJ1-4
d_call: NA
cdr3_nt: TGTGCCAGCAGCTTGGCCCCACTGCCCATACCAAATGAAAAACTGTTTTTT
cdr3_aa: CASSLAPLPIPNEKLFF

clone_size: few
v_call: TRBV7-2
j_call: TRBJ2-2
d_call: NA
cdr3_nt: TGTGCCAGCAGCCCTCGACTAGTTTTGAGGTCCGGGGAGCTGTTTTTT
cdr3_aa: CASSPRLVLRSGELFF